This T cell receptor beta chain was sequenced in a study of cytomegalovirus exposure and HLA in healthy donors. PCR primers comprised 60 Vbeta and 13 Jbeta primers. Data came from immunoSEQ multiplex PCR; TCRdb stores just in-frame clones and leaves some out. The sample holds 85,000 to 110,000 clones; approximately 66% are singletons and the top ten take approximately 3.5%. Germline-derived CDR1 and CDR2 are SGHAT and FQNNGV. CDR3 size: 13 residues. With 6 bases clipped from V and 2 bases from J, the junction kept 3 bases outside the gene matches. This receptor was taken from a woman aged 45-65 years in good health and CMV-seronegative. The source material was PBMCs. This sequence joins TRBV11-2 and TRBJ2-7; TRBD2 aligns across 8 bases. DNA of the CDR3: TGTGCCAGCAGGACTAGCGCAACCTACGAGCAGTACTTC. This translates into CASRTSATYEQYF.